A single sample gave rise to the 19 T cell receptor beta chains below, sequenced in a study of CD8 T cells in ankylosing spondylitis (dated by TCRdb to about 2017). The library was prepared using 5' RACE. Data came from an Illumina HiSeq 2500. Clones were called with MiXCR by TCRdb after fastp trimmed the public reads at Q25, and only in-frame beta chains were retained. Every distinct CDR3 protein forms one entry, paired with its most common genes and DNA. For this sample the table gives fewer than 250,000 distinct CDR3 sequences, of which around 24% were detected only once. The ten largest clonotypes hold just over 6.5% of the sample. Sequenced sample: blood, either unsorted or a sorted T cell fraction (not recorded which). These TCRs come from a male donor with ankylosing spondylitis or in good health (not recorded which).

This clonotype was detected many times. The genes are TRBV20-1 and TRBJ1-5; a possible D gene is TRBD1 (5 bases). Germline V gene data show CDR1 as DFQATT and CDR2 as SNEGSKA (reference sequence). Trimming removed 4 bases at V and 5 bases at J, with 15 bases between. The length of the CDR3 is 14 residues. In nucleotides, the CDR3 is TGCAGTGCTACCGGGACGGGACCCCATCAGCCCCAGCATTTT. It specifies CSATGTGPHQPQHF.

This clonotype was observed at least ten times. This chain uses TRBV7-2 with TRBJ2-2; 8 nucleotides line up with TRBD1. Germline trimming cut 5 bases from V and 5 bases from J; bases unmatched to any gene: 7. The CDR3 runs to 15 residues. CDR1 SGHTA and CDR2 FQGNSA come from the germline V gene. CDR3 coding DNA: TGTGCCAGCAGCGTAACAGGGGGGAGAACCGGGGAGCTGTTTTTT. This translates into CASSVTGGRTGELFF.

This clonotype was seen ten or more times. This chain uses TRBV24-1 with TRBJ2-1; tentatively, D is TRBD1 (6 bases). Trimming cost V 4 bases and J 1 base, with 13 bases left between them. The CDR3 contains 16 residues. The germline CDR1 and CDR2 sequences are KGHDR and SFDVKD. The CDR3 here is CATSEPTGMSYNEQFF. The CDR3 DNA reads TGTGCCACCAGTGAACCTACAGGGATGTCCTACAATGAGCAGTTCTTC.

This chain connects TRBV20-1 to TRBJ2-1; D is uncertain. Trimming took 6 bases from V and 3 from J, leaving 6 bases between them. The CDR3 sequence is 11 residues long. The V gene's germline CDR1 is DFQATT and CDR2 SNEGSKA (reference sequence). CDR3 bases: TGCAGTGCAGATAGCTACAATGAGCAGTTCTTC. Its translation: CSADSYNEQFF.

V gene TRBV7-2 combines with J gene TRBJ1-5; a weak D match, TRBD1 (5 bases). CDR3 length: 15 residues. V was shortened by 4 bases and J by 2 bases, with 12 bases between the two germline ends. Germline assignment: CDR1 SGHTA and CDR2 FQGNSA. CDR3 coding DNA: TGTGCCAGCAGCTCCCGGGGGGAGCGCAATCAGCCCCAGCATTTT. It codes for CASSSRGERNQPQHF.

This rearrangement joins TRBV29-1 to TRBJ2-5, with D possibly being TRBD2 (5 bases). Deletions cut 6 bases from V and 3 bases from J, with 20 bases between. Germline-derived CDR1 and CDR2 are SQVTM and ANQGSEA. The CDR3 length is 15 residues. The CDR3 DNA is TGCAGCGTCCTTCGAGGGTACTCGTTAAAAGAGACCCAGTACTTC. Protein product: CSVLRGYSLKETQYF.

This clonotype came up many times. The chain uses TRBV18 and TRBJ1-2; D call uncertain. The CDR3 has 15 residues. CDR1 and CDR2 from the germline V gene are KGHSH and LQKENI. Trimming removed 3 bases at V and 3 bases at J, with 14 bases between. CDR3 protein: CASSPRREGYYGYTF. CDR3 DNA sequence: TGTGCCAGCTCACCTAGACGGGAGGGATACTATGGCTACACCTTC.

There are many counts of this clonotype. The J gene is TRBJ2-1, the V gene TRBV5-1; possible D gene TRBD1, 6 bases. CDR1 and CDR2 (germline): SGHRS, YFSETQ. The V gene lost 4 bases and the J gene lost 5 bases, with 13 bases spanning the gap. CDR3 size: 14 residues. The CDR3 sequence: CASSGIGTNNEQFF. CDR3 DNA: TGCGCCAGCAGCGGGATCGGGACAAACAATGAGCAGTTCTTC.

The table lists this clonotype with a few counts. V gene TRBV6-5 combines with J gene TRBJ1-1; D gene ambiguous. The germline CDR1 and CDR2 sequences are MNHEY and SVGAGI. The CDR3 runs to 14 residues. Deletions cut 0 bases from V and 1 base from J, with 6 bases between. CDR3 sequence: CASSYSHRNTEAFF. For the CDR3, the DNA is TGTGCCAGCAGTTACTCCCACAGGAACACTGAAGCTTTCTTT.

CDR3 bases: TGCAGTGCAGCCGGGACTAGCGGGAGAGGCGAGCAGTTCTTC. Protein: CSAAGTSGRGEQFF. The chain carries TRBV20-1 and TRBJ2-1; TRBD2 agrees at 14 bases. Per germline, CDR1 DFQATT and CDR2 SNEGSKA (reference sequence). The CDR3 is 14 residues long. V was pared by 6 bases and J by 10 bases, with 8 bases of the junction left unmatched.

The chain joins TRBV20-1 to TRBJ2-1, with 8 bases aligning to TRBD2. CDR3 length equals 16 residues. Germline CDR1 DFQATT, CDR2 SNEGSKA (reference sequence). Trimming removed 0 bases from V and 0 bases from J; junction bases left unmatched: 4. CDR3 sequence (DNA): TGCAGTGCTAGAGAAACGAGCGGGGGCTCCTACAATGAGCAGTTCTTC. Translated: CSARETSGGSYNEQFF.

The chain is built from TRBV6-5 and TRBJ2-2, with D hard to call. With 0 bases removed from V and 0 bases from J, the gap between germline ends came to 8 bases. This CDR3 is built from 16 residues. CDR1 is MNHEY, CDR2 SVGAGI, per germline. The CDR3 DNA reads TGTGCCAGCAGTTACTCATTCTACTCGAACACCGGGGAGCTGTTTTTT. It specifies CASSYSFYSNTGELFF.

Only a few counts were recorded for this clonotype. The genes are TRBV11-3 and TRBJ2-2; perhaps TRBD2 as D (6 bases). V was shortened by 2 bases and J by 6 bases, with 7 bases between the two germline ends. Per germline, CDR1 SGHNT and CDR2 YENEEA. This CDR3 spans 13 amino acids. This chain's CDR3 is CASSLRGSGELFF. CDR3 sequence (DNA): TGTGCCAGCAGCTTACGGGGGTCCGGGGAGCTGTTTTTT. The full variable domain, in which reference TRBV11-3 and TRBJ2-2 provide the parts outside the CDR3, is EAGVVQSPRYKIIEKKQPVAFWCNPISGHNTLYWYLQNLGQGPELLIRYENEEAVDDSQLPKDRFSAERLKGVDSTLKIQPAELGDSAVYLCASSLRGSGELFFGEGSRLTVL.

There are many counts of this clonotype. CDR3 bases: TGTGCCATCAGTGGGAAAAATCAGCCCCAGCATTTT. It translates to CAISGKNQPQHF. V and J are TRBV10-3 and TRBJ1-5; no reliable D call. The CDR3 loop spans 12 amino acids. Germline loops: CDR1 ENHRY, CDR2 SYGVKD. Trimming removed 4 bases from V and 4 bases from J, with 5 bases in between.

This clonotype was picked up many times. The chain employs TRBV12-3 or TRBV12-4 and TRBJ2-5; D might be TRBD1 (6 bases). The V end was cut by 5 bases, the J end by 3 bases, with 10 bases between. The CDR3 loop spans 13 amino acids. Here the CDR3 DNA reads TGTGCCAGCAGTATCGGACAGAAAGAGACCCAGTACTTC. Its translation: CASSIGQKETQYF.

This clonotype was seen a few times. This chain connects TRBV5-5 to TRBJ2-4; the D call may be TRBD1 or TRBD2 (6 bases each). The germline V gene has CDR1 SGHKS and CDR2 YYEKEE (reference sequence). Trimming cost V 0 bases and J 0 bases, with 13 bases left between them. The CDR3 runs to 17 residues. Here the CDR3 reads CASSLALGGLAKNIQYF. The CDR3 DNA reads TGTGCCAGCAGCTTGGCCCTCGGGGGCTTAGCCAAAAACATTCAGTACTTC.

This clonotype has a count of ten or more. Here the CDR3 DNA reads TGCAGCGGCGTCTCACTAGCAGCCTCCTACAATGAGCAGTTCTTC. Amino acid sequence: CSGVSLAASYNEQFF. The chain recombines TRBV29-1 with TRBJ2-1; possible D gene TRBD2, 6 bases. Germline assignment: CDR1 SQVTM and CDR2 ANQGSEA. V lost 7 bases to trimming and J lost 0 bases, with 16 bases between them. The CDR3 sequence is 15 residues long.

The V and J genes are TRBV10-3 and TRBJ2-3, with D possibly matching TRBD1 (5 bases). Deletions cut 4 bases from V and 4 bases from J, with 12 bases between. Looked up from germline, CDR1 is ENHRY and CDR2 is SYGVKD. This CDR3 is built from 14 residues. This CDR3 reads CAISVRGTPDTQYF. The CDR3 nucleotides are TGTGCCATCAGTGTAAGGGGAACGCCAGATACGCAGTATTTT.

The chain uses TRBV29-1 and TRBJ2-3; D gene uncertain. The CDR3 runs 13 residues. Germline CDR1 SQVTM, CDR2 ANQGSEA. Trimming removed 3 bases at V and 3 bases at J, with 10 bases between. The CDR3 spells CSVDLVGTDTQYF. The CDR3 DNA follows: TGCAGCGTTGATCTGGTGGGGACAGATACGCAGTATTTT.